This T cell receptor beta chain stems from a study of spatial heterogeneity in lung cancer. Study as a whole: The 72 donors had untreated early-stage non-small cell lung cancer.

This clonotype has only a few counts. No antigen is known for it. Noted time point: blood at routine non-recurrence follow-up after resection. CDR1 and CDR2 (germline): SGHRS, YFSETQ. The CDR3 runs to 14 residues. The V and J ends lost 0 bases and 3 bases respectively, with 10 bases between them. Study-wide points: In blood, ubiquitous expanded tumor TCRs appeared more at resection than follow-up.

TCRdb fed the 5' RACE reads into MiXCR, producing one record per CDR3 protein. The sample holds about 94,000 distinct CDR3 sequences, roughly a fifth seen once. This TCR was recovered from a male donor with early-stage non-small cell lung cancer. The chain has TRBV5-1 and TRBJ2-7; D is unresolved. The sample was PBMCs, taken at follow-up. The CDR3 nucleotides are TGCGCCAGCAGCTTGGGGCAGTCGTTCTACGAGCAGTACTTC. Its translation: CASSLGQSFYEQYF.